The 21 T cell receptor beta chains reported below all come from one sample, sequenced in a study of blood T cell repertoires in COVID-19. TCRdb keeps only in-frame clones here, not all; method: immunoSEQ multiplex PCR. The sample holds 95,000 to 150,000 clones, approximately 83% seen once. Sequencing was done on a sample of peripheral blood. These receptors were taken from an older woman with acute or convalescent COVID-19.

This clone has just a few counts. The chain joins TRBV5-8 to TRBJ2-2, with 8 nucleotides matching TRBD1. Germline-derived CDR1 and CDR2 are SGHTS and YDEGEE. The V segment lost 5 bases and the J segment 6 bases; nucleotides outside the gene matches: 6. There are 14 residues in the CDR3. CDR3 DNA: TGTGCCAGCAGACTGACAGGGGTGGCCGGGGAGCTGTTTTTT. As protein: CASRLTGVAGELFF.

This chain connects TRBV6-2 or TRBV6-3 to TRBJ2-7; 8 nucleotides match TRBD2. Per germline, CDR1 MNHEY and CDR2 SVGEGT. The V segment lost 2 bases and the J segment 3 bases; nucleotides outside the gene matches: 0. The CDR3 consists of 13 residues. CDR3 sequence (DNA): TGTGCCAGCAGTTACGGGACTAGCTACGAGCAGTACGTC. This encodes CASSYGTSYEQYV.

The CDR3 nucleotides are TGTGCCAGTAGTACTTCCCCGGGACAGGGGATAGGTGGCAATCAGCCCCAGCATTTT. Its protein is CASSTSPGQGIGGNQPQHF. The chain joins TRBV19 to TRBJ1-5; 10 bases align to TRBD1. V lost 4 bases and J lost 2; bases outside the gene matches: 14. Germline V lookup: CDR1 LNHDA, CDR2 SQIVND (reference sequence). The CDR3 is made up of 19 amino acids.

For the CDR3, the DNA is TGTGCCATCAGAGGACAGGGGTATGGCTACACCTTC. Its translation is CAIRGQGYGYTF. The rearrangement links TRBV10-3 to TRBJ1-2; 9 nucleotides match TRBD1. Germline CDR1 reads ENHRY; CDR2 reads SYGVKD. Losses at the gene ends were 6 bases for V and 5 bases for J; bases not matched to a gene: 1. CDR3 length equals 12 residues.

The chain joins TRBV5-1 to TRBJ2-1; 9 bases are shared with TRBD2. CDR3 length: 15 amino acids. Germline V gene data show CDR1 as SGHRS and CDR2 as YFSETQ. Trimming took 0 bases from V and 8 from J; bases not matched to a gene: 6. In nucleotides, the CDR3 is TGCGCCAGCAGCTTGGCGGGTAGCGGGGGATATGAGCAGTTCTTC. This sequence encodes CASSLAGSGGYEQFF.

This chain links TRBV18 with TRBJ1-3, with a weak D call TRBD1 (6 bases). Germline lookup yields CDR1 KGHSH and CDR2 LQKENI. This CDR3 has 15 amino acids. V lost 8 bases to trimming and J lost 2 bases, with 16 bases between them. The CDR3 DNA sequence: TGTGCCAGCACAACAGGGAGTGTGGCTGGAAACACCATATATTTT. Residues: CASTTGSVAGNTIYF.

The chain combines TRBV7-9 with TRBJ2-2; D is unresolved. CDR1 is SEHNR and CDR2 is FQNEAQ in the germline V gene (reference sequence). The CDR3 spans 14 residues. The V and J ends lost 1 base and 4 bases respectively, with 7 bases between them. CDR3 loop: CASSLDEFTGELFF. CDR3 DNA: TGTGCCAGCAGCTTAGACGAGTTCACCGGGGAGCTGTTTTTT.

The chain employs TRBV3-1 (or the pseudogene TRBV3-2) and TRBJ2-1; 8 bases match TRBD1. This CDR3 is 15 amino acids long. The V segment lost 5 bases and the J segment 0 bases; nucleotides outside the gene matches: 3. Germline V gives CDR1 LGHDT, CDR2 YNNKEL (reference sequence). The CDR3 DNA reads TGTGCCAGCAGCAGACAGGGGTTCTCCTACAATGAGCAGTTCTTC. Residues: CASSRQGFSYNEQFF.

The rearrangement uses TRBV6-1 and TRBJ2-2; D is uncertain. The CDR3 consists of 13 residues. Germline CDR1 MNHNS, CDR2 SASEGT. V was trimmed by 5 bases and J by 0 bases, leaving 4 bases between them. CDR3 in amino acids: CASSPSNTGELFF. DNA of the CDR3: TGTGCCAGCAGTCCCTCGAACACCGGGGAGCTGTTTTTT.

The rearrangement uses TRBV5-1 and TRBJ2-7; the D gene is possibly TRBD2 (5 bases). This CDR3 spans 16 amino acids. Germline-derived CDR1 and CDR2 are SGHRS and YFSETQ. Trimming shortened V by 2 bases and J by 2 bases, and 17 bases separated the two germline ends. This CDR3 is CASSLNSDALTYEQYF. The CDR3, as DNA: TGCGCCAGCAGCTTAAATAGCGACGCTCTCACCTACGAGCAGTACTTC.

This clone came up a few times. This sequence joins TRBV2 and TRBJ2-3; D is perhaps TRBD2 (5 bases). The V and J ends lost 6 bases and 0 bases respectively, with 13 bases between them. Germline assignment: CDR1 SNHLY and CDR2 FYNNEI. This CDR3 has 15 amino acids. CDR3 residues: CASSYFEGSTDTQYF. The CDR3 bases are TGTGCCAGCAGCTATTTCGAGGGTAGCACAGATACGCAGTATTTT. Based on the CDR3 plus reference TRBV2 and TRBJ2-3, the full variable domain is EPEVTQTPSHQVTQMGQEVILRCVPISNHLYFYWYRQILGQKVEFLVSFYNNEISEKSEIFDDQFSVERPDGSNFTLKIRSTKLEDSAMYFCASSYFEGSTDTQYFGPGTRLTVL.

The chain carries TRBV7-9 and TRBJ2-3; TRBD1 matches 11 bases. V dropped 5 bases and J dropped 2; count of bases not matched to a gene: 3. CDR1 SEHNR and CDR2 FQNEAQ come from the germline V gene (reference sequence). The CDR3 covers 15 residues. The CDR3 DNA follows: TGTGCCAGCAGCCAGGGACAGGGGGTCACAGATACGCAGTATTTT. Protein: CASSQGQGVTDTQYF.

This clone was counted only a few times. The CDR3 DNA follows: TGTGCCAGCAGCTTGACAGTCCAGTCTAGCACAGATACGCAGTATTTT. It translates to CASSLTVQSSTDTQYF. The J gene is TRBJ2-3, the V gene TRBV5-4; D not certain. CDR3 length: 16 amino acids. Trimming pared 1 base from V and 0 bases from J, leaving 12 bases between. CDR1 is SGHNT and CDR2 is YYREEE in the germline V gene (reference sequence). Looking up the rest from reference TRBV5-4 and TRBJ2-3 gives the full variable domain: ETGVTQSPTHLIKTRGQQVTLRCSSQSGHNTVSWYQQALGQGPQFIFQYYREEENGRGNFPPRFSGLQFPNYSSELNVNALELDDSALYLCASSLTVQSSTDTQYFGPGTRLTVL.

The chain employs TRBV11-3 and TRBJ1-5; no clear D. The CDR3 runs 13 residues. Trimming shortened V by 0 bases and J by 8 bases, and 8 bases separated the two germline ends. CDR1 and CDR2 from the germline V gene are SGHNT and YENEEA. In nucleotides, the CDR3 is TGTGCCAGCAGCTTAGAGGCCAAAAAGCCCCAGCATTTT. Residues: CASSLEAKKPQHF.

The chain recombines TRBV3-1 (or the pseudogene TRBV3-2) with TRBJ2-1; possible D gene TRBD2, 5 bases. Germline V gene sequence: CDR1 LGHDT, CDR2 YNNKEL (reference sequence). V lost 4 bases to trimming and J lost 7 bases, with 14 bases between them. This CDR3 comprises 14 residues. The CDR3 sequence is CASSPGPGGNEQFF. CDR3 nucleotides: TGTGCCAGCAGCCCTGGGCCCGGAGGTAATGAGCAGTTCTTC.

This chain connects TRBV2 to TRBJ1-2, with a possible D match to TRBD1 (5 bases). The CDR3 has 13 amino acids. Germline-derived CDR1 and CDR2 are SNHLY and FYNNEI. The V and J ends lost 0 bases and 8 bases respectively, with 10 bases between them. This CDR3 is CASSEAQGYGYTF. As DNA, the CDR3 is TGTGCCAGCAGTGAAGCGCAGGGCTACGGCTACACCTTC.

There are a few counts of this clone. The chain employs TRBV10-3 and TRBJ1-2, with 7 bases aligning to TRBD1. CDR1 and CDR2 from the germline V gene are ENHRY and SYGVKD. The ends lost 6 bases at V and 1 base at J; junction bases unmatched: 8. The CDR3 runs 15 residues. CDR3 sequence: CAISRPGQSNYGYTF. The CDR3 nucleotides are TGTGCCATCAGCCGACCGGGACAGAGTAACTATGGCTACACCTTC.

This sequence joins TRBV10-3 and TRBJ2-7; D remains ambiguous. This CDR3 is 13 amino acids long. Germline CDR1 ENHRY, CDR2 SYGVKD. The V and J ends lost 2 bases and 7 bases respectively, with 12 bases between them. Here the CDR3 reads CAISEPPSWEQYF. The CDR3 DNA is TGTGCCATCAGTGAGCCTCCTAGTTGGGAGCAGTACTTC.

As for this clone: This specimen includes other DNA sequences encoding the same CDR3. CDR3: CASSETGVNTEAFF. The CDR3 DNA reads as TGTGCCAGCAGCGAGACAGGCGTGAACACTGAAGCTTTCTTT. This chain uses TRBV25-1 with TRBJ1-1; tentatively, D is TRBD1 (6 bases). Trimming left V 6 bases short and J 0 bases short, with 11 bases between. CDR3 size: 14 residues. From germline, CDR1 is MGHDK and CDR2 SYGVNS.

The chain combines TRBV14 with TRBJ2-2, with 9 nucleotides matching TRBD1. The germline CDR1 and CDR2 sequences are SGHDN and FVKESK. V lost 8 bases to trimming and J lost 4 bases; unmatched junction nucleotides: 2. CDR3 length: 13 amino acids. CDR3 in amino acids: CASGTGSTGELFF. CDR3 nucleotides: TGTGCCAGCGGGACAGGGTCCACCGGGGAGCTGTTTTTT.

The rearrangement joins TRBV2 to TRBJ1-5; no definite D call. Trimming stripped 6 bases from V and 9 bases from J, with 21 bases between. Germline values: CDR1 SNHLY, CDR2 FYNNEI. This CDR3 has 15 residues. CDR3 sequence reads: CASRADHIAITPQHF. The CDR3, as DNA: TGTGCCAGCAGGGCCGATCATATAGCAATCACGCCCCAGCATTTT.